Below, 21 T cell receptor beta chains from the same sample are listed, as sequenced in a study of OX40 agonist ivuxolimab in advanced cancers. Produced via immunoSEQ multiplex PCR; TCRdb's table is partial and in-frame only. The table includes 40,000 to 55,000 clones, just under 90% detected once. Specimen: CD4+ or CD8+ T cells sorted from blood, collected in a trial of the OX40 agonist ivuxolimab. Source of these receptors: an adult with an advanced solid tumor such as melanoma, head and neck, liver or kidney cancer.

This clone was seen just once. The chain joins TRBV2 to TRBJ1-1; D remains unclear. Trimming cost V 2 bases and J 7 bases, with 8 bases left between them. Germline CDR1 is SNHLY and CDR2 is FYNNEI. The CDR3 is 12 residues long. CDR3 sequence: CASSEWWIEAFF. In DNA form, the CDR3 reads TGTGCCAGCAGTGAATGGTGGATTGAAGCTTTCTTT.

This chain connects TRBV6-6 to TRBJ1-3; tentatively, D is TRBD1 (5 bases). V lost 11 bases and J lost 0, with 14 bases in between. Germline V lookup: CDR1 MNHNY, CDR2 SVGAGI (reference sequence). The CDR3 extends over 14 amino acids. The CDR3 is CALWGGFSGNTIYF. The CDR3 nucleotides read TGTGCCCTCTGGGGGGGGTTCTCTGGAAACACCATATATTTT.

CDR3 amino acids: CASPRESGTSGSGETQYF. The CDR3 coding sequence is TGCGCCAGCCCCAGGGAGTCCGGGACTAGCGGGAGTGGGGAGACCCAGTACTTC. The chain combines TRBV23-1 with TRBJ2-5, with TRBD2 matching over 14 bases. TRBV23-1 belongs to the ORF category, with a function that is uncertain. The CDR3 loop spans 18 amino acids. The J segment lost 5 bases and the V segment lost 8 bases, leaving 16 bases of the junction unmatched.

V is TRBV6-5 and J is TRBJ2-3; 11 bases align to TRBD1. Losses at the gene ends were 5 bases for V and 3 bases for J; bases not matched to a gene: 4. Looked up from germline, CDR1 is MNHEY and CDR2 is SVGAGI. The CDR3 has 15 amino acids. CDR3 sequence: CASSRTGGWTDTQYF. CDR3 coding DNA: TGTGCCAGCAGTCGGACAGGGGGCTGGACAGATACGCAGTATTTT.

This chain links TRBV27 with TRBJ2-1; D unclear. The CDR3 is made up of 15 amino acids. Germline loops: CDR1 MNHEY, CDR2 SMNVEV (reference sequence). The V and J ends lost 2 bases and 6 bases respectively, with 14 bases between them. CDR3 sequence: CASSLHISSSNEQFF. The CDR3 bases are TGTGCCAGCAGTTTACACATCAGTAGCAGCAATGAGCAGTTCTTC.

The CDR3 DNA follows: TGCAGCGTTGAGGGACTCTCCCCGGGGAATGAGCAGTTCTTC. Encoded protein: CSVEGLSPGNEQFF. The J gene is TRBJ2-1, the V gene TRBV29-1; possibly TRBD2 for D (6 bases). The germline V gene encodes CDR1 SQVTM and CDR2 ANQGSEA. CDR3 size: 14 residues. Trimming pared 3 bases from V and 7 bases from J, leaving 16 bases between.

Remarks on this clone: The same CDR3 also results from other DNA sequences found in this sample. The chain combines TRBV7-6 with TRBJ2-1, with TRBD2 identical over 10 bases. Germline values: CDR1 SGHVS, CDR2 FNYEAQ. V lost 3 bases and J lost 4; bases outside the gene matches: 3. CDR3 length: 15 residues. The CDR3 is CASSLVSGRYNEQFF. The DNA of the CDR3 is TGTGCCAGCAGCTTGGTTAGCGGGAGGTACAATGAGCAGTTCTTC.

The chain has TRBV27 and TRBJ2-7, with D possibly matching TRBD2 (6 bases). Germline V gives CDR1 MNHEY, CDR2 SMNVEV (reference sequence). The CDR3 spans 14 residues. Trimming left V 3 bases short and J 2 bases short, with 11 bases between. CDR3 sequence: CASSFLAGPYEQYF. For the CDR3, the DNA is TGTGCCAGCAGTTTCCTCGCGGGGCCCTACGAGCAGTACTTC.

The genes are TRBV7-8 and TRBJ2-5, with 11 bases identical to TRBD2. V was pared by 3 bases and J by 5 bases, with 5 bases of the junction left unmatched. This CDR3 has 15 amino acids. The germline V gene encodes CDR1 SGHVS and CDR2 FQNEAQ. Here the CDR3 reads CASSFTRTSGETQYF. The CDR3 DNA is TGTGCCAGCAGCTTCACCAGGACTAGCGGGGAGACCCAGTACTTC.

The genes are TRBV6-6 and TRBJ1-2; 7 bases align to TRBD1. CDR1 and CDR2 from the germline V gene are MNHNY and SVGAGI (reference sequence). Trimming removed 6 bases from V and 4 bases from J; junction bases left unmatched: 5. This CDR3 spans 13 amino acids. The CDR3 spells CASRAGGGYGYTF. CDR3 coding DNA: TGTGCCAGCAGGGCAGGGGGTGGCTATGGCTACACCTTC.

The chain combines TRBV7-4 with TRBJ2-7; the match to TRBD2 covers 12 bases. Germline V CDR1 and CDR2: SGHVT, SQSDAQ. Trimming removed 4 bases from V and 2 bases from J; junction bases left unmatched: 3. The CDR3 spans 15 residues. CDR3 region: CASSSGLAGPYEQYF. In nucleotides, the CDR3 is TGTGCCAGCAGCTCCGGACTAGCGGGGCCCTACGAGCAGTACTTC.

The chain is built from TRBV7-9 and TRBJ2-3, with 13 positions matching TRBD2. Trimming at V came to 5 bases and at J to 3 bases, leaving 11 bases not matched to a gene. Germline V gene data show CDR1 as SEHNR and CDR2 as FQNEAQ (reference sequence). There are 18 residues in the CDR3. The CDR3: CASSARKLAGGGTDTQYF. CDR3 sequence (DNA): TGTGCCAGCAGCGCACGCAAACTAGCGGGAGGGGGTACAGATACGCAGTATTTT.

This clone occurred once. This chain joins TRBV6-5 and TRBJ1-1; no clear D. Trimming pared 6 bases from V and 11 bases from J, leaving 19 bases between. The CDR3 spans 13 residues. Germline lookup yields CDR1 MNHEY and CDR2 SVGAGI. CDR3 protein: CASRAEGSGFAFF. CDR3 DNA: TGTGCCAGCAGAGCCGAGGGATCGGGGTTTGCTTTCTTT.

The chain combines TRBV2 with TRBJ2-3; possibly TRBD2 for D (6 bases). The CDR3 is 16 residues long. CDR1 and CDR2 from the germline V gene are SNHLY and FYNNEI. Trimming shortened V by 4 bases and J by 0 bases, and 14 bases separated the two germline ends. The CDR3 sequence is CASSAPGGASTDTQYF. Here the CDR3 DNA reads TGTGCCAGCAGTGCCCCGGGCGGGGCTAGCACAGATACGCAGTATTTT.

The J gene is TRBJ2-7, the V gene TRBV27, with 7 bases lining up with TRBD1. Germline CDR1 MNHEY, CDR2 SMNVEV (reference sequence). The junction had 12 bases not matched to a gene; V was cut back by 6 bases and J by 1 base. The CDR3 sequence is 16 residues long. CDR3 amino acids: CASSRHLGQPSYEQYF. Here the CDR3 DNA reads TGTGCCAGCAGCCGACACTTGGGACAGCCGTCCTACGAGCAGTACTTC.

The chain joins TRBV7-2 to TRBJ2-7, with D perhaps TRBD1 or TRBD2 (5 bases each). Trimming cost V 1 base and J 0 bases, with 10 bases left between them. CDR1 is SGHTA and CDR2 is FQGNSA in the germline V gene. The CDR3 extends over 15 amino acids. The CDR3 nucleotides read TGTGCCAGCAGCTTAGGAGGGGCGGTCTCCTACGAGCAGTACTTC. Its protein product is CASSLGGAVSYEQYF.

In regard to this clone: The junction differs from germline at one of its ends, possibly a read error. The rearrangement joins TRBV18 to TRBJ2-7; the match to TRBD2 covers 11 bases. The CDR3 consists of 16 residues. From germline, CDR1 is KGHSH and CDR2 LQKENI. This CDR3 reads CASSQLAGAVSDEQYF. The CDR3 nucleotides are TGTGCCAGCTCTCAACTAGCGGGAGCAGTCTCCGACGAGCAGTACTTC.

This chain joins TRBV10-1 and TRBJ1-1; unclear D gene. The germline gives CDR1 WNHNN, CDR2 SYGVQD (reference sequence). The CDR3 is 13 residues long. V lost 2 bases and J 0 bases, leaving 4 bases between the germline ends. This CDR3 reads CASSEGLNTEAFF. CDR3 DNA sequence: TGCGCCAGCAGTGAGGGCCTGAACACTGAAGCTTTCTTT.

This rearrangement joins TRBV11-2 to TRBJ2-5; 10 positions agree with TRBD2. Germline CDR1 and CDR2: SGHAT and FQNNGV. V was clipped by 6 bases and J by 3 bases; unmatched bases: 10. The CDR3 is 16 residues long. The CDR3 sequence is CASSPGSGRMEETQYF. The CDR3 DNA reads as TGTGCCAGCAGTCCTGGTAGCGGGAGGATGGAAGAGACCCAGTACTTC.

The chain carries TRBV5-1 and TRBJ2-7; D might be TRBD1 or TRBD2, each matching 5 bases. Trimming removed 2 bases from V and 5 bases from J, with 14 bases in between. The CDR3 consists of 14 residues. From germline, CDR1 is SGHRS and CDR2 YFSETQ. Here the CDR3 DNA reads TGCGCCAGCAGCTTTATGGCAGGGAGCAACGAGCAGTACTTC. Amino acids: CASSFMAGSNEQYF. Drawing the rest from reference TRBV5-1 and TRBJ2-7, the complete variable domain is KAGVTQTPRYLIKTRGQQVTLSCSPISGHRSVSWYQQTPGQGLQFLFEYFSETQRNKGNFPGRFSGRQFSNSRSEMNVSTLELGDSALYLCASSFMAGSNEQYFGPGTRLTVT.

The chain employs TRBV7-9 and TRBJ1-2, with D maybe TRBD1 (5 bases). CDR1 and CDR2 from the germline V gene are SEHNR and FQNEAQ (reference sequence). V was clipped by 5 bases and J by 0 bases, with 13 bases between them. The length of the CDR3 is 15 residues. CDR3 protein: CASSLKAGSNYGYTF. The CDR3 nucleotides read TGTGCCAGCAGCCTTAAAGCAGGGTCTAACTATGGCTACACCTTC.